The 24 T cell receptor beta chains below all came from one sample that was sequenced in a study of T cells in Graves' hyperthyroidism and ophthalmopathy. TCR beta CDR3 sequences were amplified from RNA transcripts. The study used the HTBI primer set for a first-round RT-PCR of the TCR CDR3. MiXCR was run by TCRdb on the multiplex PCR reads, yielding one entry per CDR3 protein. The table records fewer than 350,000 distinct CDR3 sequences, 21% of them present only once. Sequences were obtained from blood. The receptors come from a woman in her 50s with Graves' hyperthyroidism.

This clonotype came up many times. This chain joins TRBV5-1 and TRBJ1-1, with D hard to call. Per the germline V gene, CDR1 is SGHRS and CDR2 is YFSETQ. This CDR3 is built from 16 residues. V was pared by 0 bases and J by 0 bases, with 12 bases between. CDR3 sequence reads: CASSLASSRMNTEAFF. DNA for the CDR3: TGCGCCAGCAGCTTGGCTTCTTCACGGATGAACACTGAAGCTTTCTTT.

The table lists this clonotype with a few counts. The V gene is TRBV20-1, the J gene TRBJ2-1; perhaps TRBD1 as D (6 bases). Trimming left V 3 bases short and J 3 bases short, with 18 bases between. This CDR3 contains 16 residues. The germline V gene encodes CDR1 DFQATT and CDR2 SNEGSKA (reference sequence). The CDR3 region is CSASLQGSPNYNEQFF. The CDR3 region has the DNA TGCAGTGCTAGCCTACAGGGATCACCGAACTACAATGAGCAGTTCTTC.

This clonotype was recorded many times. The chain has TRBV28 and TRBJ2-1; no clear D gene. CDR1 is MDHEN, CDR2 SYDVKM, per germline. There are 14 residues in the CDR3. The V end was cut by 1 base, the J end by 1 base, with 5 bases between. DNA of the CDR3: TGTGCCAGCAGTTTATTCACTTCCTACAATGAGCAGTTCTTC. It is translated as CASSLFTSYNEQFF.

This clonotype has at least ten counts. The rearrangement links TRBV27 to TRBJ1-5, with 11 bases aligning to TRBD1. J was trimmed by 6 bases and V by 6 bases; bases with no gene match: 10. In germline, CDR1 is MNHEY, CDR2 SMNVEV (reference sequence). This CDR3 contains 16 residues. This chain's CDR3 is CASRSGDRGFTQPQHF. Here the CDR3 DNA reads TGTGCCAGCAGATCCGGGGACAGGGGGTTTACTCAGCCCCAGCATTTT.

This clonotype showed up many times. The rearrangement joins TRBV20-1 to TRBJ1-6, with 7 positions matching TRBD1. The CDR3 loop spans 14 amino acids. V was pared by 3 bases and J by 2 bases, with 1 base of the junction left unmatched. Germline V CDR1 and CDR2: DFQATT, SNEGSKA (reference sequence). The CDR3 is CSARTGTYNSPLHF. In DNA form, the CDR3 reads TGCAGTGCTAGGACAGGGACCTATAATTCACCCCTCCACTTT.

Concerning this clonotype: This is likely a read error, given that the CDR3 carries no conserved phenylalanine or tryptophan at its end. The V and J genes are TRBV2 and TRBJ1-2; 7 bases agree with TRBD1. The ends lost 3 bases at V and 3 bases at J; junction bases unmatched: 7. The V gene's germline CDR1 is SNHLY and CDR2 FYNNEI. CDR3 length: 15 residues. The chain's CDR3 is CASSDWQGEDYGYTL. The CDR3 coding sequence is TGTGCCAGCAGTGATTGGCAGGGGGAAGACTATGGCTACACCCTC.

The J gene is TRBJ2-5, the V gene TRBV5-1; TRBD1 matches at 9 bases. The CDR3 is 15 residues long. Germline trimming cut 2 bases from V and 5 bases from J; bases unmatched to any gene: 7. The germline gives CDR1 SGHRS, CDR2 YFSETQ. In nucleotides, the CDR3 is TGCGCCAGCAGCTTCGGGACAGGGCGTGTGGAGACCCAGTACTTC. This codes for CASSFGTGRVETQYF.

This clonotype showed up just a few times. This rearrangement joins TRBV12-3 or TRBV12-4 to TRBJ2-2, with 9 bases lining up with TRBD2. CDR3 length: 14 amino acids. As DNA, the CDR3 is TGTGCTGGGGCGGGGGGGTCGGGCACCGGGGAGCTGTTTTTT. Protein product: CAGAGGSGTGELFF.

This clonotype turned up a few times. V and J are TRBV5-1 and TRBJ2-5; D is unresolved. The CDR3 is made up of 16 amino acids. Trimming stripped 4 bases from V and 4 bases from J, with 20 bases between. Per the germline V gene, CDR1 is SGHRS and CDR2 is YFSETQ. This chain's CDR3 is CASSQDATGASETQYF. The CDR3 DNA reads as TGCGCCAGCAGCCAAGACGCTACGGGCGCATCAGAGACCCAGTACTTC.

The chain joins TRBV11-2 to TRBJ1-3; D is undetermined. Germline V gene sequence: CDR1 SGHAT, CDR2 FQNNGV. Between the trimmed V and J ends, which lost 5 bases and 0 bases, there was a span of 14 bases. The CDR3 sequence is 16 residues long. The CDR3 region has the DNA TGTGCCAGCAGCCACAATTTAGCGAGCTCTGGAAACACCATATATTTT. The encoded protein is CASSHNLASSGNTIYF. Complete variable domain (other parts from reference TRBV11-2 and TRBJ1-3): EAGVAQSPRYKIIEKRQSVAFWCNPISGHATLYWYQQILGQGPKLLIQFQNNGVVDDSQLPKDRFSAERLKGVDSTLKIQPAKLEDSAVYLCASSHNLASSGNTIYFGEGSWLTVV.

This clonotype was detected a few times. The chain carries TRBV7-9 and TRBJ2-1, with unresolved D. Trimming shortened V by 8 bases and J by 6 bases, and 14 bases separated the two germline ends. The CDR3 totals 13 residues. Germline V CDR1 and CDR2: SEHNR, FQNEAQ (reference sequence). CDR3 sequence (DNA): TGTGCCAGCGTCTATGGGGTTGGCAATGAGCAGTTCTTC. Encoded protein: CASVYGVGNEQFF.

This rearrangement joins TRBV5-1 to TRBJ1-3, with no clear D. The length of the CDR3 is 16 residues. V gave up 2 bases and J gave up 0 bases, with 12 bases separating them. In germline, CDR1 is SGHRS, CDR2 YFSETQ. CDR3 region: CASSFDPRRSGNTIYF. CDR3 bases: TGCGCCAGCAGCTTTGATCCCCGACGCTCTGGAAACACCATATATTTT.

This clonotype was seen at least ten times. V and J are TRBV5-1 and TRBJ2-3, with D uncertain. Trimming left V 4 bases short and J 2 bases short, with 14 bases between. CDR1 is SGHRS and CDR2 is YFSETQ in the germline V gene. This CDR3 is 15 amino acids long. CDR3 coding DNA: TGCGCCAGCAGCCCTGGAGTGGTTCACACAGATACGCAGTATTTT. Translation: CASSPGVVHTDTQYF.

For this clonotype: One base away lies a much larger clone, so this may be a sequencing read error. The V and J genes are TRBV30 and TRBJ2-7; D is undetermined. The germline V gene has CDR1 GTSNPN and CDR2 SVGIG (reference sequence). CDR3 size: 12 residues. CDR3 sequence reads: CAWSDTNYGQYF. In DNA, the CDR3 is TGTGCCTGGAGTGACACAAACTACGGGCAGTACTTC.

The V and J genes are TRBV7-6 and TRBJ2-7; 10 bases fit TRBD2. The CDR3 length is 16 residues. V was clipped by 5 bases and J by 0 bases; unmatched bases: 7. Looked up from germline, CDR1 is SGHVS and CDR2 is FNYEAQ. Here the CDR3 reads CASSPQERGGSYEQYF. The DNA for the CDR3 is TGTGCCAGCAGCCCCCAGGAGCGGGGGGGCTCCTACGAGCAGTACTTC. The full variable domain, its missing parts supplied by reference TRBV7-6 and TRBJ2-7, is GAGVSQSPRYKVTKRGQDVALRCDPISGHVSLYWYRQALGQGPEFLTYFNYEAQQDKSGLPNDRFSAERPEGSISTLTIQRTEQRDSAMYRCASSPQERGGSYEQYFGPGTRLTVT.

This clonotype occurred a few times. The chain combines TRBV10-1 with TRBJ2-7; D might be TRBD1 (6 bases). Germline V gene lookup returns CDR1 WNHNN and CDR2 SYGVQD (reference sequence). The CDR3 spans 13 residues. Deletions cut 8 bases from V and 1 base from J, with 12 bases between. The DNA for the CDR3 is TGCGCCAGCCGAAGTGGACAGTCCTACGAGCAGTACTTC. It codes for CASRSGQSYEQYF.

This clonotype was seen repeatedly, ten times or more. The V and J genes are TRBV3-1 and TRBJ1-5; 8 bases line up with TRBD1. Germline loops: CDR1 LGHDT, CDR2 YNNKEL (reference sequence). The CDR3 runs to 14 residues. J was trimmed by 2 bases and V by 5 bases; bases with no gene match: 2. The CDR3 DNA reads TGTGCCAGCAGCACGACAGGGGGCAATCAGCCCCAGCATTTT. Its protein product is CASSTTGGNQPQHF.

V is TRBV12-5 and J is TRBJ2-3, with 11 bases identical to TRBD2. CDR3 size: 19 residues. V shed 0 bases, J shed 5 bases, and the junction held 13 bases outside the gene matches. Looked up from germline, CDR1 is LGHNT and CDR2 is FRNRAP. CDR3 sequence (DNA): TGTGCTAGTGGTTTGGTGGTACCTAGCGGGGGGAAGCTCGGAGATACGCAGTATTTT. Translated: CASGLVVPSGGKLGDTQYF.

The chain uses TRBV2 and TRBJ2-7, with D possibly matching TRBD2 (5 bases). Trimming left V 5 bases short and J 3 bases short, with 11 bases between. From germline, CDR1 is SNHLY and CDR2 FYNNEI. The CDR3 is 13 residues long. DNA for the CDR3: TGTGCCAGCAGTCCTCGCGAGGGCTACGAGCAGTACTTC. Amino acids: CASSPREGYEQYF.

This clonotype was picked up many times. This chain connects TRBV2 to TRBJ2-3; TRBD2 matches at 8 bases. The V gene end was trimmed by 5 bases and the J gene end by 4 bases; junction bases not matched to a gene: 11. Germline values: CDR1 SNHLY, CDR2 FYNNEI. The CDR3 runs 16 residues. CDR3 protein: CASSTPSGTSSDTQYF. The CDR3 DNA follows: TGTGCCAGCAGTACCCCCTCTGGGACTAGTTCAGATACGCAGTATTTT.

This clonotype was picked up many times. The chain recombines TRBV7-6 with TRBJ2-2, with no clear D. Germline assignment: CDR1 SGHVS and CDR2 FNYEAQ. This CDR3 has 15 residues. Deletions cut 2 bases from V and 2 bases from J, with 9 bases between. CDR3 bases: TGTGCCAGCAGCTTATTGTACTCTAACACCGGGGAGCTGTTTTTT. Its translation is CASSLLYSNTGELFF.

Of note for this clonotype: This could be a read error, since a much larger clone is one nucleotide away. The chain joins TRBV5-1 to TRBJ1-1, with D uncertain. The germline gives CDR1 SGHRS, CDR2 YFSETQ. The CDR3 length is 16 residues. Here the CDR3 DNA reads TGCGCCCGCAGCTTGGGAGTCAACCTGGGTAACACTGAAGCTTTCTTT. It codes for CARSLGVNLGNTEAFF.

CDR3 sequence reads: CASSMFRGEGTGELFF. DNA for the CDR3: TGTGCCAGTAGTATGTTTCGGGGAGAGGGCACCGGGGAGCTGTTTTTT. The J gene is TRBJ2-2, the V gene TRBV19; perhaps TRBD2 as D (5 bases). The CDR3 runs to 16 residues. Germline loops: CDR1 LNHDA, CDR2 SQIVND (reference sequence). The V gene lost 3 bases and the J gene lost 4 bases, with 15 bases spanning the gap. The complete variable domain, with remaining parts taken from reference TRBV19 and TRBJ2-2, reads DGGITQSPKYLFRKEGQNVTLSCEQNLNHDAMYWYRQDPGQGLRLIYYSQIVNDFQKGDIAEGYSVSREKKESFPLTVTSAQKNPTAFYLCASSMFRGEGTGELFFGEGSRLTVL.

This clonotype was recorded at least ten times. The V call is TRBV30, the J call TRBJ2-7, with D hard to call. V dropped 0 bases and J dropped 7 bases, with 7 bases sitting between them. Germline V gene sequence: CDR1 GTSNPN, CDR2 SVGIG (reference sequence). The CDR3 has 11 amino acids. The CDR3 is CAWSVSIEQYF. In DNA, the CDR3 is TGTGCCTGGAGTGTTAGCATTGAGCAGTACTTC.